The rows below give T cell receptor beta chains drawn from one sample of a study of Tregs in tolerant kidney transplant recipients. Profiling relied on immunoSEQ multiplex PCR, and the TCRdb table lists in-frame clones only, not all of them. The sample lists some 74,000 clones, 85% to 95% seen once, with approximately 0.33% in the top ten. Sequencing used Tregs from blood, obtained before the transplant. The receptor source for this set is a human donor who received a combined kidney and bone marrow transplant. Each CDR3 is given with its conserved first and last residue. The D gene is left open where the match is weak. Size is stated for part of the rows, as once, few or many counts, or as a class when the clone is expanded.

j_call | clone_size | d_call | v_call | cdr3_aa | cdr3_nt
TRBJ2-7 | . | . | TRBV27 | CASSLSSGFRYEQYF | TGTGCCAGCAGTTTATCGTCGGGTTTCCGGTACGAGCAGTACTTC
TRBJ2-3 | . | . | TRBV27 | CASSSPSGDTQYF | TGTGCCAGCAGTTCGCCATCAGGGGATACGCAGTATTTT
TRBJ2-3 | once | TRBD2 | TRBV5-4 | CASSMGTSGMADTQYF | TGTGCCAGCAGCATGGGGACTAGCGGGATGGCAGATACGCAGTATTTT
TRBJ1-2 | . | TRBD1 | TRBV5-6 | CASSPRTGGSGYTF | TGTGCCAGCAGCCCTCGGACAGGGGGCAGTGGCTACACCTTC
TRBJ2-7 | . | TRBD1 | TRBV27 | CASSYTGGSEQYF | TGTGCCAGCAGTTACACAGGGGGGAGCGAGCAGTACTTC
TRBJ1-2 | . | TRBD1 | TRBV7-8 | CASSFLLDRGLSYGYTF | TGTGCCAGCAGCTTTTTACTCGACAGGGGGCTTTCCTATGGCTACACCTTC
TRBJ1-1 | . | . | TRBV2 | CASTLGTEAFF | TGTGCCAGCACTCTGGGGACTGAAGCTTTCTTT
TRBJ2-5 | few | TRBD1 | TRBV9 | CASSVGLDRGRETQYF | TGTGCCAGCAGCGTAGGGCTGGACAGGGGCCGAGAGACCCAGTACTTC
TRBJ2-7 | . | . | TRBV6-5 | CASSGAGLYEQYF | TGTGCCAGCAGTGGAGCGGGCCTCTACGAGCAGTACTTC
TRBJ2-5 | . | TRBD1 | TRBV7-9 | CASSSGDSGAETQYF | TGTGCCAGCAGCTCCGGGGACAGTGGGGCAGAGACCCAGTACTTC
TRBJ1-1 | . | . | TRBV19 | CASSDGRGTEAFF | TGTGCCAGTAGTGACGGGAGGGGCACTGAAGCTTTCTTT
TRBJ2-5 | . | . | TRBV5-1 | CASSRYTQGGETQYF | TGCGCCAGCAGCCGCTACACACAGGGTGGAGAGACCCAGTACTTC
TRBJ1-2 | . | . | TRBV10-2 | CASSESGGGYGYTF | TGCGCCAGCAGTGAGTCGGGGGGGGGCTATGGCTACACCTTC
TRBJ1-1 | . | . | TRBV28 | CASSRGWNTEAFF | TGTGCCAGCAGCAGGGGCTGGAACACTGAAGCTTTCTTT
TRBJ2-2 | . | . | TRBV27 | CASSLLGVPNTGELFF | TGTGCCAGCAGTTTACTAGGGGTCCCGAACACCGGGGAGCTGTTTTTT
TRBJ1-1 | . | . | TRBV7-3 | CASSVDRNTEAFF | TGTGCCAGCAGCGTCGACAGGAACACTGAAGCTTTCTTT
TRBJ2-5 | once | TRBD1 | TRBV9 | CASSVPPGTGETQYF | TGTGCCAGCAGCGTCCCCCCCGGGACAGGAGAGACCCAGTACTTC
TRBJ2-7 | . | TRBD2 | TRBV11-3 | CASSLRGEGEQYF | TGTGCCAGCAGCCTTCGGGGGGAGGGCGAGCAGTACTTC
TRBJ1-1 | . | . | TRBV5-4 | CASSLQGEWTEAFF | TGTGCCAGCAGCTTACAGGGAGAATGGACTGAAGCTTTCTTT
TRBJ1-5 | . | . | TRBV4-2 | CASSQDLRPRGTLSNQPQHF | TGTGCCAGCAGCCAAGATCTGCGTCCGAGAGGGACCCTTAGCAATCAGCCCCAGCATTTT
TRBJ2-7 | . | . | TRBV10-2 | CASSVGSSEQYF | TGCGCCAGCAGTGTAGGATCTTCCGAGCAGTACTTC
TRBJ2-5 | . | . | TRBV2 | CASSASDQETQYF | TGTGCCAGCAGTGCTAGCGACCAAGAGACCCAGTACTTC
TRBJ2-1 | . | TRBD1 | TRBV10-3 | CAISEWGQGSTGEQFF | TGTGCCATCAGTGAGTGGGGACAGGGGTCTACGGGGGAGCAGTTCTTC
TRBJ2-2 | . | . | TRBV19 | CASSYLIPNTGELFF | TGTGCCAGTAGTTATCTGATCCCGAACACCGGGGAGCTATTTTTT
TRBJ2-2 | . | TRBD2 | TRBV27 | CASSHLAITGGPVGELFF | TGTGCCAGCAGTCACCTCGCTATAACGGGAGGGCCGGTCGGGGAGCTGTTTTTT
TRBJ1-1 | . | . | TRBV27 | CASRKRNTEAFF | TGTGCCAGCAGGAAGAGGAACACTGAAGCTTTCTTT
TRBJ1-5 | . | . | TRBV19 | CASSIDFARTVSNQPQHF | TGTGCCAGTAGTATAGATTTCGCCCGGACAGTTTCCAATCAGCCCCAGCATTTT
TRBJ2-1 | . | . | TRBV5-1 | CASSLDSIYNEQFF | TGCGCCAGCAGCTTGGACTCCATCTACAATGAGCAGTTCTTC
TRBJ2-7 | . | TRBD1 | TRBV13 | CASSPYRGYEQYF | TGTGCCAGCAGCCCCTACAGGGGTTACGAGCAGTACTTC
TRBJ1-5 | . | TRBD1 | TRBV2 | CASNLGQGQPQHF | TGTGCCAGCAATCTCGGACAGGGACAGCCCCAGCATTTT
TRBJ2-1 | . | . | TRBV29-1 | CSVAGSTYNEQFF | TGTAGCGTCGCAGGGTCAACCTACAATGAGCAGTTCTTC
TRBJ2-2 | few | TRBD1 | TRBV19 | CASTDRGNTGELFF | TGTGCCAGTACCGACAGGGGGAACACCGGGGAGCTGTTTTTT
TRBJ2-1 | . | TRBD2 | TRBV6-5 | CASSLGTSWDNEQFF | TGTGCCAGCAGTCTAGGGACTAGCTGGGACAATGAGCAGTTCTTC